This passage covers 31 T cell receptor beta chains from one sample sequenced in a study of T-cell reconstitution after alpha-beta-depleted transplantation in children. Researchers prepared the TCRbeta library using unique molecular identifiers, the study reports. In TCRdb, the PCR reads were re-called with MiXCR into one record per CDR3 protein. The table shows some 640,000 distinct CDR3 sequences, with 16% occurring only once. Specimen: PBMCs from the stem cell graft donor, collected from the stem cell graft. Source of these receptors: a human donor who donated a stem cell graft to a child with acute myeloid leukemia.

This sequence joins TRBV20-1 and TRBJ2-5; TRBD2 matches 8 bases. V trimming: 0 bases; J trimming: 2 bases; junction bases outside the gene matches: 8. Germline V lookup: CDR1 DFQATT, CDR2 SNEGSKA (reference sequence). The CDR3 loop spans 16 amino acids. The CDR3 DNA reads TGCAGTGCTAGAGATCATGCGGGGGGCCTTCAAGAGACCCAGTACTTC. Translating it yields CSARDHAGGLQETQYF.

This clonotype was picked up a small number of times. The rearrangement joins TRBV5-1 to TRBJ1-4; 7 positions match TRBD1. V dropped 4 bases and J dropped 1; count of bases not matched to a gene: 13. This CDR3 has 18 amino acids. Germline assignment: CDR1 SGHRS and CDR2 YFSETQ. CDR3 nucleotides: TGCGCCAGCAGCCCCGGAAAGGCAGGGGGAAGAACTAATGAAAAACTGTTTTTT. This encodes CASSPGKAGGRTNEKLFF.

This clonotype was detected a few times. CDR3 amino acids: CSARDSRVSEVGSPLHF. In DNA, the CDR3 is TGCAGTGCTAGAGACTCCAGGGTCTCAGAGGTGGGTTCACCCCTCCACTTT. The rearrangement uses TRBV20-1 and TRBJ1-6; possibly TRBD1 for D (5 bases). This CDR3 comprises 17 residues. Germline loops: CDR1 DFQATT, CDR2 SNEGSKA (reference sequence). Deletions cut 0 bases from V and 9 bases from J, with 21 bases between.

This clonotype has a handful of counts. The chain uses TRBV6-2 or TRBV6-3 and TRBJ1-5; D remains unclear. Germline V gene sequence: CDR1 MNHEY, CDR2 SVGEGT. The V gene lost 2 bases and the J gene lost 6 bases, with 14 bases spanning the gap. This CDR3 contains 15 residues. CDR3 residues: CASSYRARWGQPQHF. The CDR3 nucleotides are TGTGCCAGCAGTTACCGGGCCCGGTGGGGTCAGCCCCAGCATTTT.

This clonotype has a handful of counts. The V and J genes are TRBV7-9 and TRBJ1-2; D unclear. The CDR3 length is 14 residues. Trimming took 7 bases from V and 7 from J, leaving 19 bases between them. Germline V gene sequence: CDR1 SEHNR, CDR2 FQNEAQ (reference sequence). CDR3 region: CASTLARAATGYTF. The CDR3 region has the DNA TGTGCCAGCACTCTAGCGCGGGCAGCGACTGGCTACACCTTC.

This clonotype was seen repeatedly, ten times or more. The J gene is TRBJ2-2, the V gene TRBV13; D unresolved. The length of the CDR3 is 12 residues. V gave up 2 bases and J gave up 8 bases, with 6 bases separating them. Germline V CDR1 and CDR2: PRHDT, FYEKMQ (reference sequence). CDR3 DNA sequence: TGTGCCAGCAGCTTACAGGCGGGGGAGCTGTTTTTT. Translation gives CASSLQAGELFF. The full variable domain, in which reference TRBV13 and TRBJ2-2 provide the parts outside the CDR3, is AAGVIQSPRHLIKEKRETATLKCYPIPRHDTVYWYQQGPGQDPQFLISFYEKMQSDKGSIPDRFSAQQFSDYHSELNMSSLELGDSALYFCASSLQAGELFFGEGSRLTVL.

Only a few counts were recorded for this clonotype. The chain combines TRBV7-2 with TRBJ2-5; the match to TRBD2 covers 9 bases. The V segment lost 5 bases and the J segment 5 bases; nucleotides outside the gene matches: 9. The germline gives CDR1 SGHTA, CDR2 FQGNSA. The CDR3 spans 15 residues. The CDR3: CASSQISGGVETQYF. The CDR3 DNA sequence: TGTGCCAGCAGCCAAATTAGCGGGGGAGTGGAGACCCAGTACTTC.

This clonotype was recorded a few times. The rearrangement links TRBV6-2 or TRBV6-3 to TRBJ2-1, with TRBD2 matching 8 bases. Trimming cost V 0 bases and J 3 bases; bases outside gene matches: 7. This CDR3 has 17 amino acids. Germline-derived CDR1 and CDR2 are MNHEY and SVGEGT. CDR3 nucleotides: TGTGCCAGCAGTTACTCACCGAGCGGGGGCCTCTACAATGAGCAGTTCTTC. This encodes CASSYSPSGGLYNEQFF.

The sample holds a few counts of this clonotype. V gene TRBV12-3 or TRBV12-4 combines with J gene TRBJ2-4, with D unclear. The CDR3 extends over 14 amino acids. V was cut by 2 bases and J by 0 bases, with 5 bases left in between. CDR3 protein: CASSLSLAKNIQYF. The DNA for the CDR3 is TGTGCCAGCAGTTTATCTCTAGCCAAAAACATTCAGTACTTC.

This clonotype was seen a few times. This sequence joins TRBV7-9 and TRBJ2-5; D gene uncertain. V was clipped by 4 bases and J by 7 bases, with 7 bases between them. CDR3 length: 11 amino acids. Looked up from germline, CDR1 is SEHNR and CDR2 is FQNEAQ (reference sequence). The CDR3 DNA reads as TGTGCCAGCAGCTCTGATGTGACCCAGTACTTC. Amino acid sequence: CASSSDVTQYF.

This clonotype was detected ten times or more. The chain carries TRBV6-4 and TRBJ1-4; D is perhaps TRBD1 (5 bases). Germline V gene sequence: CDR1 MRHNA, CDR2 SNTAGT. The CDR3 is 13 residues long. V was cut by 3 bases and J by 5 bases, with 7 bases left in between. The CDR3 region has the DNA TGTGCCAGCAGTGAACAGGCGAATGAAAAACTGTTTTTT. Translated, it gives CASSEQANEKLFF.

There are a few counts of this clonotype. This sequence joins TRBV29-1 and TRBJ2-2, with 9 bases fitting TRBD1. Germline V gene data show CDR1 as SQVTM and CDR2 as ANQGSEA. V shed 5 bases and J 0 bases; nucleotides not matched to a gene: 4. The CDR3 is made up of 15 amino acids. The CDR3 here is CSVPRQGANTGELFF. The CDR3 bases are TGCAGCGTTCCACGACAGGGGGCGAACACCGGGGAGCTGTTTTTT.

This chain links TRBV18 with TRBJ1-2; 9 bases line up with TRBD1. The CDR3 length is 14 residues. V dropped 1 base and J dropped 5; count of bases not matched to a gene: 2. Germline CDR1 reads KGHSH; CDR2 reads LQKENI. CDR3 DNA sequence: TGTGCCAGCTCACCACGTGGGACAGGGTATGGCTACACCTTC. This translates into CASSPRGTGYGYTF. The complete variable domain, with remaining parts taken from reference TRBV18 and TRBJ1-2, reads NAGVMQNPRHLVRRRGQEARLRCSPMKGHSHVYWYRQLPEEGLKFMVYLQKENIIDESGMPKERFSAEFPKEGPSILRIQQVVRGDSAAYFCASSPRGTGYGYTFGSGTRLTVV.

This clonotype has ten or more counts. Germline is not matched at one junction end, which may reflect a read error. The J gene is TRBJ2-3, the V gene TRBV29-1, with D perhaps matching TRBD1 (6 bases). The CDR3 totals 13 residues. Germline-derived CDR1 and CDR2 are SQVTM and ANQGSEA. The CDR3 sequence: CSAEQGYGDTQYF. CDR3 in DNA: TGCAGCGCTGAACAGGGTTACGGAGATACGCAGTATTTT.

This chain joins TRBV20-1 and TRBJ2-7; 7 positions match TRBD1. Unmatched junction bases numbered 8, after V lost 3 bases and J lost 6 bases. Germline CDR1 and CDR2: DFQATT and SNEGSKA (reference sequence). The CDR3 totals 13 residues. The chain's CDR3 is CSARTGSSAEQYF. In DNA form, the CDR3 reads TGCAGTGCTAGGACAGGGTCCTCGGCCGAGCAGTACTTC.

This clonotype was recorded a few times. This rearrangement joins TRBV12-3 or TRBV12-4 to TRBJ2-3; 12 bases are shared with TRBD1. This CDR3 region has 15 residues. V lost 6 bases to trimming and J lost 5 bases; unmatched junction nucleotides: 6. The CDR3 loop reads CASSTGQGAEDTQYF. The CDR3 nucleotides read TGTGCCAGCAGCACGGGACAGGGGGCCGAAGATACGCAGTATTTT.

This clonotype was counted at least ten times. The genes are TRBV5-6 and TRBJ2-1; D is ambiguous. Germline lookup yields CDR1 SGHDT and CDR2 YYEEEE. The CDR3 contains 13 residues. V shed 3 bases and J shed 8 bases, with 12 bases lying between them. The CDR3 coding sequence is TGTGCCAGCAGCTCAAATCGACTTTATGAGCAGTTCTTC. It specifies CASSSNRLYEQFF.

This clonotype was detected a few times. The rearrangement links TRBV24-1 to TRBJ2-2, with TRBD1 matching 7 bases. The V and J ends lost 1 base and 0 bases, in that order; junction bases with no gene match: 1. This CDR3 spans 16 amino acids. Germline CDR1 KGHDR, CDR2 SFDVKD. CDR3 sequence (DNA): TGTGCCACCAGTGATTTCGGGACAGCGAACACCGGGGAGCTGTTTTTT. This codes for CATSDFGTANTGELFF.

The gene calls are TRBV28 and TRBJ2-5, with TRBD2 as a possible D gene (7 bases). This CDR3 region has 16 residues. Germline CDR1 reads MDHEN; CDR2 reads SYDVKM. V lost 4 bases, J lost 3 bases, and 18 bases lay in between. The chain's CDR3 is CASSWGARLAEETQYF. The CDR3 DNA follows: TGTGCCAGCAGTTGGGGGGCTCGACTAGCAGAAGAGACCCAGTACTTC. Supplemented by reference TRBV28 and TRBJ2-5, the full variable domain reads DVKVTQSSRYLVKRTGEKVFLECVQDMDHENMFWYRQDPGLGLRLIYFSYDVKMKEKGDIPEGYSVSREKKERFSLILESASTNQTSMYLCASSWGARLAEETQYFGPGTRLLVL.

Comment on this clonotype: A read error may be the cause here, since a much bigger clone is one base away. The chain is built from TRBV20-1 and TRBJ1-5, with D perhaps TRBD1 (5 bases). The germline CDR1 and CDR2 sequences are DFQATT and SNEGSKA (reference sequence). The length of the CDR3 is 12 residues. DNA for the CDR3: TGCTGTGGTTTGTCCGGGGACCAGCCCCAGCATTTT. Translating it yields CCGLSGDQPQHF.

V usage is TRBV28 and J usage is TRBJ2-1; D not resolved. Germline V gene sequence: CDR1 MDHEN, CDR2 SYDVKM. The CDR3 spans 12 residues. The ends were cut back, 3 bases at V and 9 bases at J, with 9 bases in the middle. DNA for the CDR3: TGTGCCAGCAGTTTCCTGTACTCTGAGCAGTTCTTC. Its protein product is CASSFLYSEQFF.

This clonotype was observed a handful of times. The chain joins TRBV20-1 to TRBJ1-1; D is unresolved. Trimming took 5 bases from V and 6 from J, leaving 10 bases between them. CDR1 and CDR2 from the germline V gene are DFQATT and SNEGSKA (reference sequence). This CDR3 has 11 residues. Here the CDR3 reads CSAPISAEAFF. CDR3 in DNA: TGCAGTGCTCCGATTTCTGCTGAAGCTTTCTTT.

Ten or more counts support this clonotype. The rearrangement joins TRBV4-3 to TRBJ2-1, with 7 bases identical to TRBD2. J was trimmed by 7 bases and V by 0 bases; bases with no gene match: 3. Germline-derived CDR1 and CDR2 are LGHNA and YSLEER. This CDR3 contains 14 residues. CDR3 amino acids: CASSQEGGGNEQFF. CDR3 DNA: TGCGCCAGCAGCCAAGAGGGGGGGGGTAATGAGCAGTTCTTC.

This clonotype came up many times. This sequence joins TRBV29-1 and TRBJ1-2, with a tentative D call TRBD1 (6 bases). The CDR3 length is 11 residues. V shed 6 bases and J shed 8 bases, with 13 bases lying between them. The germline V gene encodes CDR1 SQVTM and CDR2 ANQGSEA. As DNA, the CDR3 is TGCAGCGTCTACAGGGTAGAAGGCTACACCTTC. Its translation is CSVYRVEGYTF. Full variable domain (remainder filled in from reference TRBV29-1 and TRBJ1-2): SAVISQKPSRDICQRGTSLTIQCQVDSQVTMMFWYRQQPGQSLTLIATANQGSEATYESGFVIDKFPISRPNLTFSTLTVSNMSPEDSSIYLCSVYRVEGYTFGSGTRLTVV.

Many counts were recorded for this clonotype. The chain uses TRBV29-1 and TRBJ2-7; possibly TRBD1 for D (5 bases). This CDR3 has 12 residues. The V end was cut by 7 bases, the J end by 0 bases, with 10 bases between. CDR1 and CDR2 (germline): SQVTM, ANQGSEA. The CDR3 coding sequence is TGCAGCGCTGAGACAGTCTCCTACGAGCAGTACTTC. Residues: CSAETVSYEQYF.

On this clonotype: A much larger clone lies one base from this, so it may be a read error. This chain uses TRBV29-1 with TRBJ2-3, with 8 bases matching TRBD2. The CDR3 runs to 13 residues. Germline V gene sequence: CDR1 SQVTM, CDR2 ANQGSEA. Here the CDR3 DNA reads TGCAGCGTTGAGGGACTAGAGTTAGGTACGCAGTGTTTT. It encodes CSVEGLELGTQCF.

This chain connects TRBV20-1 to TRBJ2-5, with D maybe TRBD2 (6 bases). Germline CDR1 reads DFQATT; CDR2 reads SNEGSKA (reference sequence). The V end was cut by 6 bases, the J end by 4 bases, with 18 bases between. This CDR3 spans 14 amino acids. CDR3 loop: CSAGLPGWGETQYF. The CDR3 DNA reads TGCAGTGCGGGACTGCCTGGTTGGGGAGAGACCCAGTACTTC.

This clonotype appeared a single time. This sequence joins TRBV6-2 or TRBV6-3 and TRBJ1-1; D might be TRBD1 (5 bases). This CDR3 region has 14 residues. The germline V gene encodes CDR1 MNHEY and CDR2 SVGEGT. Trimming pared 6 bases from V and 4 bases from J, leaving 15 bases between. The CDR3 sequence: CASSAGGEGTEAFF. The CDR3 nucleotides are TGTGCCAGCAGCGCCGGGGGGGAGGGCACTGAAGCTTTCTTT.

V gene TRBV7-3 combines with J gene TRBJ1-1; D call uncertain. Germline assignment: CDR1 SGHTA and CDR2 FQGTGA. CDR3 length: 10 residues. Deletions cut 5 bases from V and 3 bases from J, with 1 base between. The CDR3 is CASSDTEAFF. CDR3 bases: TGTGCCAGCAGCGACACTGAAGCTTTCTTT.

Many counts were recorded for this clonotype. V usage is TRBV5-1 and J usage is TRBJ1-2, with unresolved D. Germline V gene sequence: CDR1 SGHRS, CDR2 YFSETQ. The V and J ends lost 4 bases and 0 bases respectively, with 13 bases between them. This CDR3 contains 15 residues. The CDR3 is CASSERTATNYGYTF. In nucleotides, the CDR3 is TGCGCCAGCAGCGAAAGGACTGCCACTAACTATGGCTACACCTTC.

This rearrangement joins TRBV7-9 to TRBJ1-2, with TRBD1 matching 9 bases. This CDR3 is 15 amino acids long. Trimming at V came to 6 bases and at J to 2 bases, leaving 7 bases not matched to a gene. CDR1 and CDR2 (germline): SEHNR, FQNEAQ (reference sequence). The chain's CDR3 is CASSPDRGRNYGYTF. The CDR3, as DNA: TGTGCCAGCAGTCCCGACAGGGGGAGGAACTATGGCTACACCTTC.